Sequencing of this T cell receptor beta chain was carried out in a study of graft-versus-host responses after intestinal transplantation. About the study: Grafts were multivisceral, liver-intestinal, or isolated intestinal. General study results and limits: Recipient marrow held GvH clones, some first seen in ileum or blood. Individuals who had graft-donor T cell macrochimerism had allografts that showed high graft-versus-host to host-versus-graft clonal ratios.

Note on this clone: Its antigen is undetermined.

V lost 5 bases to trimming and J lost 4 bases, with 8 bases between them. The CDR3 totals 12 residues. CDR1 KGHSH and CDR2 LQKENI come from the germline V gene. Clones were sequenced by immunoSEQ multiplex PCR, and TCRdb holds only the in-frame ones, with some missing. The sample includes about 43,000 clones, about 95% of them seen just once. The chain joins TRBV18 to TRBJ1-2, with unresolved D. The sample in question was PBMCs, obtained about 11 months after intestinal transplant. The source is a human patient who received an intestinal transplant, so some T cells may come from the graft donor. The CDR3 DNA reads TGTGCCAGCTCAGACACGACCTATGGCTACACCTTC. This translates into CASSDTTYGYTF.